The entry below gives a single T cell receptor beta chain sequence along with its context. Its cognate antigen is unknown. This specimen belongs to a study of T-cell memory formation after mild COVID-19. Study information: TCR clusters showed largely donor specificity.

Trimming at V came to 4 bases and at J to 4 bases, leaving 11 bases not matched to a gene. The length of the CDR3 is 16 residues. Germline V gene sequence: CDR1 SGDLS, CDR2 YYNGEE. 5'RACE with constant-segment primers yielded barcoded, UMI-tagged TCR alpha and TCR beta cDNA libraries. One entry per CDR3 protein, called by TCRdb with MiXCR from the 5' RACE reads. Among approximately 480,000 distinct CDR3 sequences, about 20% were seen once, and the ten largest hold roughly 12%. Regarding the study as a whole: Pre-infection memory held some responding clones, suggesting pre-existing cross-reactive T cells responded. Clones contracting day 15 to 85 were balanced CD4/CD8; later expanders leaned CD4+.

The clonotype originates from an adult woman who had mild COVID-19 (a few samples of this study predate the infection). Cell type and time point are not known. The rearrangement links TRBV9 to TRBJ1-2, with 9 positions matching TRBD1. Sequenced: PBMCs or a T cell subset sorted from them (not recorded which). For the CDR3, the DNA is TGTGCCAGCAGCCCGTCGGACAGGGGCCGGGGCTATGGCTACACCTTC. Translating gives CASSPSDRGRGYGYTF.